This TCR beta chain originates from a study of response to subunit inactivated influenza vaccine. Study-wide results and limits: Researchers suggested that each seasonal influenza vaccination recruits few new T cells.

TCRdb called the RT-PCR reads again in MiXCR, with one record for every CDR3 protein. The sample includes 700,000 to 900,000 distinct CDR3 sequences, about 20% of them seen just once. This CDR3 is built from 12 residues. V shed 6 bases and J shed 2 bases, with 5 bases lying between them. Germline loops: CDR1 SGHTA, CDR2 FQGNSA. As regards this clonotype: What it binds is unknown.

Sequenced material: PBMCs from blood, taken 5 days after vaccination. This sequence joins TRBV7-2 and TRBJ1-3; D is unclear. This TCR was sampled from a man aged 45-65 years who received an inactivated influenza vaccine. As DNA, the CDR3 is TGTGCCAGCAGACCAGCTGGAAACACCATATATTTT. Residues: CASRPAGNTIYF.